This T cell receptor (beta chain) originates from a study of cytomegalovirus exposure and HLA in healthy donors. Findings and caveats of the study: CMV antigen specificity was confirmed in vitro for a few CMV-associated chains.

A remark on this clone: The antigen is not known.

Germline CDR1 MNHEY, CDR2 SVGAGI. This CDR3 contains 12 residues. V lost 5 bases and J 5 bases, leaving 9 bases between the germline ends. Primers: 60 Vbeta forward and 13 Jbeta reverse. The method was immunoSEQ multiplex PCR; TCRdb's version includes in-frame clones alone and lacks a portion of them. The table shows 100,000 to 150,000 clones, with 83% occurring only once. The sample comprised PBMCs. The TCR was taken from a woman aged 40 to 49 in good health and CMV-seropositive. The V gene is TRBV6-5, the J gene TRBJ1-2; D may be TRBD1 (6 bases). CDR3 DNA: TGTGCCAGCAGTCAAACAGGGTATGGCTACACCTTC. This codes for CASSQTGYGYTF.